This T cell receptor (beta chain) was sequenced for a study of regulatory T cells in long-lasting Graves disease. Study overall: With positive TSH receptor antibodies and over 5 years of antithyroid drugs, Graves' disease was considered persistent.

Documented time point: persistent/refractory GD, antithyroid drugs over 5 years with positive TRAb. The TCR library was made from RNA extracted from PBMCs. A blood draw put about 9 milliliters of peripheral blood into EDTA tubes. The CDR3 extends over 16 amino acids. Germline V gene sequence: CDR1 SGHRS, CDR2 YFSETQ. Trimming removed 4 bases at V and 4 bases at J, with 20 bases between. This clonotype came up a few times. Arm-PCR of CDR3 regions with iRepertoire HTBI primers generated TCR beta libraries. TCRdb recomputed calls from the multiplex PCR reads with MiXCR, one row per CDR3 protein. Here the sample spans some 440,000 distinct CDR3 sequences, roughly 20% being singletons.

The sequencing here drew on peripheral blood mononuclear cells (PBMCs), taken when the disease was refractory, from a patient treated with antithyroid drugs. The TCR originated in a female donor with Graves disease. This chain joins TRBV5-1 and TRBJ1-1, with D unresolved. CDR3 sequence: CASSPQGFSLGTEAFF. For the CDR3, the DNA is TGCGCCAGCAGCCCCCAAGGGTTTTCACTCGGCACTGAAGCTTTCTTT.